These 32 T cell receptor beta chains came from one sample sequenced in a study of chemoradiotherapy in HPV16-positive cancers. Assay used: immunoSEQ multiplex PCR; TCRdb lists only in-frame clones, some missing. The table records roughly 9,800 clones, around 86% of them present only once. The sample consisted of blood, taken from a patient who underwent chemoradiotherapy. The receptor source for this set is a human donor with HPV-associated anogenital cancer.

V usage is TRBV5-1 and J usage is TRBJ2-1; D is ambiguous. CDR3 length equals 12 residues. Germline V CDR1 and CDR2: SGHRS, YFSETQ. The V end was cut by 1 base, the J end by 6 bases, with 5 bases between. The CDR3 region has the DNA TGCGCCAGCAGCTTGACCCTCAATGAGCAGTTCTTC. This codes for CASSLTLNEQFF.

In this sample, this clone turned up a few times. The gene calls are TRBV25-1 and TRBJ1-6; D unclear. Trimming removed 4 bases from V and 10 bases from J, with 11 bases in between. CDR3 length equals 13 residues. CDR1 and CDR2 (germline): MGHDK, SYGVNS. The CDR3 DNA reads TGTGCCAGCAGTGTAGGGAAAGAATCACCCCTCCACTTT. Amino acid sequence: CASSVGKESPLHF.

This clone was observed a handful of times. This chain joins TRBV14 and TRBJ1-6; D may be TRBD1 (6 bases). V was cut by 3 bases and J by 14 bases, with 11 bases left in between. The CDR3 spans 12 residues. Germline CDR1 SGHDN, CDR2 FVKESK. CDR3 sequence reads: CASSQGRGALHF. CDR3 bases: TGTGCCAGCAGCCAGGGCAGGGGAGCCCTCCACTTT.

Note on this clone: At the DNA level, this CDR3 is encoded by other sequences in the same sample as well. The chain uses TRBV7-2 and TRBJ2-7; TRBD1 agrees at 7 bases. V trimming: 3 bases; J trimming: 2 bases; junction bases outside the gene matches: 4. Germline V CDR1 and CDR2: SGHTA, FQGNSA. The CDR3 totals 14 residues. In nucleotides, the CDR3 is TGTGCCAGCAGCTTCGGGACAGCTACCTACGAGCAGTACTTC. Translated, it gives CASSFGTATYEQYF.

The chain has TRBV7-6 and TRBJ1-2, with 8 bases fitting TRBD1. The V gene end was trimmed by 6 bases and the J gene end by 5 bases; junction bases not matched to a gene: 8. The CDR3 is 14 residues long. Germline lookup yields CDR1 SGHVS and CDR2 FNYEAQ. The CDR3 nucleotides read TGTGCCAGCAGTCGAGATACAGGGGGTTATGGCTACACCTTC. Translating it yields CASSRDTGGYGYTF. The entire variable domain, with the rest obtained from reference TRBV7-6 and TRBJ1-2, is as follows: GAGVSQSPRYKVTKRGQDVALRCDPISGHVSLYWYRQALGQGPEFLTYFNYEAQQDKSGLPNDRFSAERPEGSISTLTIQRTEQRDSAMYRCASSRDTGGYGYTFGSGTRLTVV.

V and J are TRBV6-5 and TRBJ1-2, with TRBD1 matching over 7 bases. There are 13 residues in the CDR3. Germline CDR1 MNHEY, CDR2 SVGAGI. V gave up 5 bases and J gave up 4 bases; unmatched junction bases: 4. CDR3: CASSQGDIYGYTF. CDR3 in DNA: TGTGCCAGCAGTCAGGGGGACATCTATGGCTACACCTTC.

The genes are TRBV7-9 and TRBJ1-1; no clear D. CDR3 length: 14 amino acids. In germline, CDR1 is SEHNR, CDR2 FQNEAQ (reference sequence). Between the trimmed V and J ends, which lost 1 base and 1 base, there was a span of 7 bases. CDR3 coding DNA: TGTGCCAGCAGCTTAGTCCCTCAGAACACTGAAGCTTTCTTT. It is translated as CASSLVPQNTEAFF.

This chain uses TRBV2 with TRBJ1-1; D unclear. The V end was cut by 5 bases, the J end by 1 base, with 14 bases between. Per the germline V gene, CDR1 is SNHLY and CDR2 is FYNNEI. This CDR3 has 15 amino acids. This CDR3 is CASSFSAASNTEAFF. As DNA, the CDR3 is TGTGCCAGCAGTTTTTCCGCCGCATCGAACACTGAAGCTTTCTTT.

The V and J genes are TRBV5-6 and TRBJ1-5, with TRBD1 identical over 12 bases. V lost 4 bases to trimming and J lost 3 bases; unmatched junction nucleotides: 5. The CDR3 has 16 amino acids. The germline gives CDR1 SGHDT, CDR2 YYEEEE. CDR3 in DNA: TGTGCCAGCAGCCCATGGGACAGGGGGCCCAATCAGCCCCAGCATTTT. Its protein product is CASSPWDRGPNQPQHF.

The V and J genes are TRBV7-2 and TRBJ2-7; TRBD2 aligns across 7 bases. Trimming at V came to 10 bases and at J to 2 bases, leaving 11 bases not matched to a gene. Germline assignment: CDR1 SGHTA and CDR2 FQGNSA. This CDR3 is 14 amino acids long. The CDR3 here is CATSARDYPYEQYF. The CDR3 nucleotides are TGTGCCACTTCGGCCCGGGACTACCCCTACGAGCAGTACTTC.

Details on this clone: Other DNA sequences from this sample encode an identical CDR3 as well. The chain uses TRBV7-9 and TRBJ2-6; D call uncertain. This CDR3 comprises 15 residues. Trimming took off 1 base at V and 2 bases at J, with 6 bases between the two ends. The germline gives CDR1 SEHNR, CDR2 FQNEAQ (reference sequence). In DNA, the CDR3 is TGTGCCAGCAGCTTAGGTCAGGCTGGGGCCAACGTCCTGACTTTC. It is translated as CASSLGQAGANVLTF.

The V gene is TRBV4-1, the J gene TRBJ1-1, with D maybe TRBD1 (5 bases). The CDR3 sequence is 14 residues long. Germline-derived CDR1 and CDR2 are MGHRA and YSYEKL. The V and J ends lost 9 bases and 3 bases respectively, with 17 bases between them. The CDR3 coding sequence is TGCGCCAGTAAGCCAACGGGGGTCTACACTGAAGCTTTCTTT. Translation gives CASKPTGVYTEAFF.

The chain combines TRBV2 with TRBJ2-3; 9 positions agree with TRBD1. V shed 6 bases, J shed 0 bases, and the junction held 13 bases outside the gene matches. Per the germline V gene, CDR1 is SNHLY and CDR2 is FYNNEI. The CDR3 has 18 residues. The CDR3 region has the DNA TGTGCCAGCAGGCCCGCCGGGACAGGGCTTTCAAGCACAGATACGCAGTATTTT. This codes for CASRPAGTGLSSTDTQYF.

The rearrangement joins TRBV2 to TRBJ2-3; TRBD2 aligns across 10 bases. The J segment lost 2 bases and the V segment lost 2 bases, leaving 1 base of the junction unmatched. Germline CDR1 reads SNHLY; CDR2 reads FYNNEI. This CDR3 comprises 15 residues. CDR3 residues: CASSESGGDTDTQYF. The CDR3 DNA sequence: TGTGCCAGCAGTGAAAGCGGGGGGGACACAGATACGCAGTATTTT. Filled out from reference TRBV2 and TRBJ2-3, the complete variable domain reads EPEVTQTPSHQVTQMGQEVILRCVPISNHLYFYWYRQILGQKVEFLVSFYNNEISEKSEIFDDQFSVERPDGSNFTLKIRSTKLEDSAMYFCASSESGGDTDTQYFGPGTRLTVL.

The rearrangement uses TRBV7-2 and TRBJ2-1; maybe TRBD1 (5 bases). The germline CDR1 and CDR2 sequences are SGHTA and FQGNSA. The germline V and J ends were trimmed by 1 base and 1 base, with 8 bases remaining between them. The CDR3 runs to 15 residues. The CDR3 DNA follows: TGTGCCAGCAGCTTAGACTCAGGGTCCTACAATGAGCAGTTCTTC. Translating gives CASSLDSGSYNEQFF.

The V call is TRBV7-9, the J call TRBJ1-1; the D is unclear. Trimming removed 1 base from V and 8 bases from J, with 8 bases in between. Germline CDR1 is SEHNR and CDR2 is FQNEAQ (reference sequence). The CDR3 sequence is 12 residues long. CDR3 loop: CASSLDAGEAFF. The CDR3 nucleotides are TGTGCCAGCAGCTTAGATGCGGGAGAAGCTTTCTTT.

The V and J genes are TRBV5-1 and TRBJ1-6; D is ambiguous. This CDR3 region has 18 residues. Germline CDR1 reads SGHRS; CDR2 reads YFSETQ. The V end lost 0 bases, the J end lost 0 bases, and 13 bases lay between the germline ends. For the CDR3, the DNA is TGCGCCAGCAGCTTGGCCGAGGGTGGGTACTCCTATAATTCACCCCTCCACTTT. Protein: CASSLAEGGYSYNSPLHF.

This sequence joins TRBV7-8 and TRBJ2-1; maybe TRBD1 (5 bases). Deletions cut 2 bases from V and 4 bases from J, with 18 bases between. The V gene's germline CDR1 is SGHVS and CDR2 FQNEAQ. This CDR3 has 17 residues. The CDR3 region has the DNA TGTGCCAGCAGCTTAAAGGGGTCCCCCAATGGTTACAATGAGCAGTTCTTC. It specifies CASSLKGSPNGYNEQFF.

The chain employs TRBV5-1 and TRBJ1-3; maybe TRBD1 (6 bases). Trimming stripped 2 bases from V and 0 bases from J, with 12 bases between. The CDR3 is 16 residues long. CDR1 SGHRS and CDR2 YFSETQ come from the germline V gene. CDR3 in DNA: TGCGCCAGCAGCTTACAGGGAGGGAGCTCTGGAAACACCATATATTTT. Its translation is CASSLQGGSSGNTIYF.

The gene calls are TRBV6-1 and TRBJ1-4, with D uncertain. V lost 8 bases and J 5 bases, leaving 15 bases between the germline ends. Germline CDR1 MNHNS, CDR2 SASEGT. CDR3 length: 14 amino acids. The CDR3 coding sequence is TGTGCCAGCGATAGTAAGACGACAAATGAAAAACTGTTTTTT. It is translated as CASDSKTTNEKLFF.

The chain recombines TRBV7-8 with TRBJ2-7, with no clear D. Germline values: CDR1 SGHVS, CDR2 FQNEAQ. The CDR3 extends over 11 amino acids. V was trimmed by 3 bases and J by 3 bases, leaving 3 bases between them. CDR3 protein: CASSFDYEQYF. CDR3 DNA sequence: TGTGCCAGCAGCTTCGACTACGAGCAGTACTTC.

The chain employs TRBV27 and TRBJ1-2, with D possibly matching TRBD1 (6 bases). Trimming took off 1 base at V and 6 bases at J, with 12 bases between the two ends. The germline CDR1 and CDR2 sequences are MNHEY and SMNVEV (reference sequence). This CDR3 is 14 amino acids long. The CDR3: CASSLLGGLNGYTF. The DNA of the CDR3 is TGTGCCAGCAGTTTATTGGGGGGGCTGAATGGCTACACCTTC.

This clone was observed once. This chain uses TRBV27 with TRBJ1-2, with 9 nucleotides matching TRBD1. The CDR3 has 16 residues. V lost 6 bases to trimming and J lost 1 base; unmatched junction nucleotides: 9. Germline values: CDR1 MNHEY, CDR2 SMNVEV (reference sequence). Here the CDR3 DNA reads TGTGCCAGCAGGAGAGGGGACAGGGCGTTTAACTATGGCTACACCTTC. This gives the protein CASRRGDRAFNYGYTF.

DNA of the CDR3: TGTGCCAGCAGCTTGGGGGGCGTGGAGACCCAGTACTTC. Translated, it gives CASSLGGVETQYF. The genes are TRBV5-6 and TRBJ2-5, with D perhaps matching TRBD1 (5 bases). V shed 0 bases and J shed 5 bases, with 8 bases lying between them. The CDR3 sequence is 13 residues long. Germline CDR1 SGHDT, CDR2 YYEEEE.

CDR3 sequence reads: CASSATSAGAMDTQYF. The CDR3 coding sequence is TGTGCCAGCAGTGCGACTAGCGCGGGTGCTATGGATACGCAGTATTTT. V and J are TRBV6-4 and TRBJ2-3; 8 nucleotides agree with TRBD2. CDR1 and CDR2 (germline): MRHNA, SNTAGT. This CDR3 spans 16 amino acids. Trimming at V came to 4 bases and at J to 6 bases, leaving 12 bases not matched to a gene.

J is TRBJ2-1 and V is TRBV19, with D perhaps TRBD2 (7 bases). V was cut by 3 bases and J by 5 bases, with 20 bases left in between. Germline V gives CDR1 LNHDA, CDR2 SQIVND (reference sequence). The CDR3 runs 17 residues. CDR3 sequence: CASSIFGGASGNNEQFF. The CDR3 DNA reads TGTGCCAGTAGTATCTTTGGGGGGGCGTCCGGCAACAATGAGCAGTTCTTC. Full variable domain (remainder filled in from reference TRBV19 and TRBJ2-1): DGGITQSPKYLFRKEGQNVTLSCEQNLNHDAMYWYRQDPGQGLRLIYYSQIVNDFQKGDIAEGYSVSREKKESFPLTVTSAQKNPTAFYLCASSIFGGASGNNEQFFGPGTRLTVL.

The rearrangement uses TRBV5-6 and TRBJ2-4; D is possibly TRBD1 or TRBD2 (5 bases each). Germline CDR1 reads SGHDT; CDR2 reads YYEEEE. This CDR3 contains 17 residues. V dropped 5 bases and J dropped 0 bases, with 18 bases sitting between them. The CDR3 reads CASRPTLGTLAKNIQYF. For the CDR3, the DNA is TGTGCCAGCAGACCGACCCTTGGGACCTTAGCCAAAAACATTCAGTACTTC. Full variable domain (outside the CDR3, taken from reference TRBV5-6 and TRBJ2-4): DAGVTQSPTHLIKTRGQQVTLRCSPKSGHDTVSWYQQALGQGPQFIFQYYEEEERQRGNFPDRFSGHQFPNYSSELNVNALLLGDSALYLCASRPTLGTLAKNIQYFGAGTRLSVL.

The gene calls are TRBV2 and TRBJ1-1; 9 positions agree with TRBD1. Looked up from germline, CDR1 is SNHLY and CDR2 is FYNNEI. The CDR3 runs to 18 residues. V lost 5 bases and J lost 0; bases outside the gene matches: 13. DNA of the CDR3: TGTGCCAGCAGTACTATAGCCGGGACAGGGATCATGAACACTGAAGCTTTCTTT. This sequence encodes CASSTIAGTGIMNTEAFF.

The chain is built from TRBV7-3 and TRBJ2-3; 11 bases agree with TRBD2. From germline, CDR1 is SGHTA and CDR2 FQGTGA. The CDR3 runs to 17 residues. Trimming at V came to 5 bases and at J to 0 bases, leaving 7 bases not matched to a gene. In DNA, the CDR3 is TGTGCCAGCAGCCAAAGCTTAGCGGGGGGGAGCACAGATACGCAGTATTTT. This codes for CASSQSLAGGSTDTQYF.

Here the CDR3 DNA reads TGTGCCAGCAGCCCCGCGGGCCCGAACACTGAAGCTTTCTTT. Translating gives CASSPAGPNTEAFF. V is TRBV7-2 and J is TRBJ1-1, with unresolved D. V was clipped by 5 bases and J by 1 base, with 11 bases between them. The CDR3 consists of 14 residues. Per the germline V gene, CDR1 is SGHTA and CDR2 is FQGNSA.

The rearrangement links TRBV5-1 to TRBJ1-3; D possibly corresponds to TRBD1 (5 bases). The CDR3 covers 14 residues. Germline lookup yields CDR1 SGHRS and CDR2 YFSETQ. Trimming pared 4 bases from V and 8 bases from J, leaving 16 bases between. CDR3 in amino acids: CASSQRDPADTIYF. CDR3 nucleotide sequence: TGCGCCAGCAGCCAACGGGACCCAGCAGACACCATATATTTT.

The V gene is TRBV13, the J gene TRBJ1-3, with D uncertain. V lost 2 bases and J lost 6, with 2 bases in between. Germline-derived CDR1 and CDR2 are PRHDT and FYEKMQ (reference sequence). The CDR3 is made up of 11 amino acids. The CDR3 DNA reads as TGTGCCAGCAGCTTAATAAACACCATATATTTT. Its translation is CASSLINTIYF.